A few counts support the clone carrying this T cell receptor (beta chain). Germline assignment: CDR1 SGHRS and CDR2 YFSETQ. The CDR3 sequence is 15 residues long. Trimming cost V 7 bases and J 3 bases, with 20 bases left between them. The data were produced by immunoSEQ multiplex PCR, yet TCRdb's version contains in-frame clones alone and is incomplete. The table lists 84,000 or so clones, about 94% of them singletons. The data were taken from a study of technical replicates of blood from several donors. The sample comprised T cells isolated from PBMCs. This chain links TRBV5-1 with TRBJ2-7; a weak D match, TRBD2 (6 bases). This clonotype was obtained from a human donor in good health. The CDR3 here is CASGLSGGRSYEQYF. CDR3 nucleotide sequence: TGCGCCAGCGGACTATCTGGGGGTCGGAGCTACGAGCAGTACTTC.